These 9 T cell receptor beta chains share one sample of origin, sequenced in a study of blood T cell repertoires in COVID-19. The method was immunoSEQ multiplex PCR; TCRdb's version includes in-frame clones alone and lacks a portion of them. Of under 400,000 clones in the sample, almost 90% were seen once. Sequences were obtained from peripheral blood. These receptors were taken from a woman in her thirties with COVID-19, enrolled during active disease.

This clone has a count of ten or more. The chain is built from TRBV9 and TRBJ1-5; TRBD1 might be the D (5 bases). The germline V gene has CDR1 SGDLS and CDR2 YYNGEE. V gave up 7 bases and J gave up 3 bases, with 20 bases separating them. The length of the CDR3 is 16 residues. CDR3 coding DNA: TGTGCCAGCTCACTCCACCTCCGACAGAACAATCAGCCCCAGCATTTT. Protein product: CASSLHLRQNNQPQHF.

Comment on this clone: This may be a read error: a much more frequent sequence differs by one nucleotide. This chain connects TRBV14 to TRBJ1-1; D gene uncertain. Germline CDR1 is SGHDN and CDR2 is FVKESK. V was shortened by 4 bases and J by 3 bases, with 6 bases between the two germline ends. This CDR3 is built from 12 residues. The CDR3 DNA reads as TGTGCCAGCAGCCTCGGGTACACTGAAGCTTTCTTT. This translates into CASSLGYTEAFF.

The chain employs TRBV23-1 and TRBJ1-1; D perhaps matches TRBD1 (5 bases). TRBV23-1 is identified as an open reading frame with a role that is uncertain. V lost 7 bases, J lost 3 bases, and 18 bases lay in between. This CDR3 contains 15 residues. The CDR3 DNA reads TGCGCCAGCAACAAAACCGGGGACTATGACACTGAAGCTTTCTTT. As protein: CASNKTGDYDTEAFF.

V and J are TRBV2 and TRBJ1-1; D may be TRBD1 (5 bases). Trimming removed 8 bases at V and 2 bases at J, with 21 bases between. Germline values: CDR1 SNHLY, CDR2 FYNNEI. This CDR3 is built from 16 residues. The CDR3 protein is CASDIAGGFGNTEAFF. In DNA, the CDR3 is TGTGCCAGCGACATAGCGGGGGGGTTCGGAAACACTGAAGCTTTCTTT.

The chain combines TRBV28 with TRBJ1-1, with 7 bases fitting TRBD1. This CDR3 contains 15 residues. Germline values: CDR1 MDHEN, CDR2 SYDVKM. V was pared by 3 bases and J by 1 base, with 5 bases of the junction left unmatched. In nucleotides, the CDR3 is TGTGCCAGCAGTTTTCCTAGGGGGCAGAACACTGAAGCTTTCTTT. Translation gives CASSFPRGQNTEAFF.

The gene calls are TRBV18 and TRBJ1-1, with 12 bases identical to TRBD1. Germline V gene lookup returns CDR1 KGHSH and CDR2 LQKENI. This CDR3 contains 16 residues. Trimming removed 6 bases from V and 6 bases from J; junction bases left unmatched: 11. CDR3: CASSSGTGGAFSEAFF. In DNA, the CDR3 is TGTGCCAGCTCCTCCGGGACAGGGGGCGCATTCTCTGAAGCTTTCTTT.

The rearrangement links TRBV18 to TRBJ2-5; the match to TRBD2 covers 7 bases. With V trimmed by 0 bases and J by 0 bases, 7 bases remained unmatched. This CDR3 contains 17 residues. Germline CDR1 reads KGHSH; CDR2 reads LQKENI. In DNA, the CDR3 is TGTGCCAGCTCACCACCTCCCGGACTAGACTACCAAGAGACCCAGTACTTC. Protein product: CASSPPPGLDYQETQYF.

This clone has just one count. The J gene is TRBJ1-1, the V gene TRBV19; 7 bases agree with TRBD1. CDR3 size: 15 residues. CDR1 and CDR2 from the germline V gene are LNHDA and SQIVND (reference sequence). The trim removed 4 bases at V and 0 bases at J, leaving 5 bases unmatched. The CDR3 nucleotides are TGTGCCAGTAGTACGCAGGGGGTCATGAACACTGAAGCTTTCTTT. Its translation is CASSTQGVMNTEAFF.

V gene TRBV27 combines with J gene TRBJ2-7, with 9 bases identical to TRBD2. The CDR3 length is 15 residues. The trim removed 5 bases at V and 6 bases at J, leaving 11 bases unmatched. CDR1 and CDR2 from the germline V gene are MNHEY and SMNVEV (reference sequence). The CDR3 spells CASSPQGGRAFEQYF. In DNA form, the CDR3 reads TGTGCCAGCAGTCCTCAAGGCGGGAGGGCCTTCGAGCAGTACTTC.